One and the same sample provided the 8 T cell receptor beta chains below, sequenced in a study of PD-L1 blockade in urothelial cancer. Time point noted: pretreatment peripheral blood. Profiling relied on immunoSEQ multiplex PCR, and the TCRdb table lists in-frame clones only, not all of them. This table holds 100,000 to 150,000 clones, about four fifths found once. This material consisted of PBMCs, taken around atezolizumab (anti-PD-L1) treatment. These receptor sequences come from a man aged 45-60 years with urothelial cancer.

J is TRBJ1-5 and V is TRBV19; 8 positions agree with TRBD1. The CDR3 extends over 14 amino acids. V shed 8 bases and J 6 bases; nucleotides not matched to a gene: 9. Germline V CDR1 and CDR2: LNHDA, SQIVND (reference sequence). DNA for the CDR3: TGTGCCAGTCGATACAGGGGGGCGGGTCAGCCCCAGCATTTT. Its protein product is CASRYRGAGQPQHF.

The chain is built from TRBV5-1 and TRBJ2-4; 8 positions match TRBD2. This CDR3 has 13 residues. The J segment lost 11 bases and the V segment lost 0 bases, leaving 4 bases of the junction unmatched. Germline V lookup: CDR1 SGHRS, CDR2 YFSETQ. The CDR3 DNA follows: TGCGCCAGCAGCTTGGGATGGCGGGAGGTTCAGTACTTC. Residues: CASSLGWREVQYF.

The chain couples TRBV11-2 to TRBJ2-7, with D hard to call. Germline CDR1 reads SGHAT; CDR2 reads FQNNGV. The V end was cut by 5 bases, the J end by 7 bases, with 24 bases between. CDR3 length: 16 amino acids. Here the CDR3 reads CASSTIPLAASWEQYF. The CDR3 bases are TGTGCCAGCAGCACTATCCCTCTGGCGGCCTCGTGGGAGCAGTACTTC.

V usage is TRBV14 and J usage is TRBJ2-3; 7 bases match TRBD2. Trimming took 1 base from V and 5 from J; bases not matched to a gene: 9. The CDR3 extends over 16 amino acids. Germline CDR1 SGHDN, CDR2 FVKESK. In nucleotides, the CDR3 is TGTGCCAGCAGCCAAGGCTCGGGGGGAGCGGTAGATACGCAGTATTTT. It codes for CASSQGSGGAVDTQYF.

The chain links TRBV9 to TRBJ2-3; 7 nucleotides match TRBD2. Unmatched junction bases numbered 10, after V lost 4 bases and J lost 2 bases. The CDR3 runs to 16 residues. The germline gives CDR1 SGDLS, CDR2 YYNGEE. The CDR3 reads CASSPDGAGPTDTQYF. CDR3 nucleotide sequence: TGTGCCAGCAGCCCTGATGGAGCGGGACCCACAGATACGCAGTATTTT.

This clone has a handful of counts. The chain carries TRBV11-2 and TRBJ1-1; 8 bases fit TRBD1. Germline V gene sequence: CDR1 SGHAT, CDR2 FQNNGV. The CDR3 consists of 19 residues. Trimming removed 5 bases from V and 1 base from J; junction bases left unmatched: 18. CDR3 loop: CASSPKSDRDFSGNTEAFF. The DNA for the CDR3 is TGTGCCAGCAGCCCGAAGTCGGACAGGGACTTCTCTGGGAACACTGAAGCTTTCTTT.

This clone was observed a single time. The V call is TRBV28, the J call TRBJ2-7; TRBD1 is a possible D gene (6 bases). CDR1 and CDR2 (germline): MDHEN, SYDVKM. V was cut by 10 bases and J by 6 bases, with 13 bases left in between. The CDR3 covers 11 residues. The CDR3 here is CATDRKSEQYF. The DNA of the CDR3 is TGTGCCACAGACAGGAAAAGCGAGCAGTACTTC.

This rearrangement joins TRBV6-1 to TRBJ1-2; D is unclear. The CDR3 contains 14 residues. The V gene lost 1 base and the J gene lost 2 bases, with 8 bases spanning the gap. The germline CDR1 and CDR2 sequences are MNHNS and SASEGT. The CDR3 coding sequence is TGTGCCAGCAGTGAAGTGGATAGCAACTATGGCTACACCTTC. This sequence encodes CASSEVDSNYGYTF.